These 22 T cell receptor beta chains were sequenced from one sample in a study of early T cells in non-severe SARS-CoV-2 infection (dated by TCRdb to the early 2020s). Library preparation used 5' RACE. TCRdb names NextSeq 500 as the instrument used. The public reads were reanalyzed by TCRdb: fastp trimming at Q25, MiXCR alignment, in-frame beta chains only. Each CDR3 protein appears once, grouped with its most common genes and DNA. This sample gives 80,000 to 95,000 distinct CDR3 sequences in total; 16% of them show up just once. Roughly 4.7% of the sample is taken by the ten largest. The source was whole blood, collected at baseline. All receptors derive from an adult who was a healthcare worker with PCR-confirmed SARS-CoV-2 infection or an uninfected control (not recorded which).

This clonotype has only a few counts. The rearrangement uses TRBV6-6 and TRBJ2-3; D remains ambiguous. Germline loops: CDR1 MNHNY, CDR2 SVGAGI (reference sequence). CDR3 length equals 12 residues. The V gene lost 2 bases and the J gene lost 3 bases, with 3 bases spanning the gap. DNA for the CDR3: TGTGCCAGCAGTTACGGTACAGATACGCAGTATTTT. Protein product: CASSYGTDTQYF.

This clonotype was observed at least ten times. The gene calls are TRBV7-9 and TRBJ2-3, with D maybe TRBD2 (6 bases). V was pared by 5 bases and J by 2 bases, with 17 bases between. The CDR3 runs 16 residues. CDR1 SEHNR and CDR2 FQNEAQ come from the germline V gene (reference sequence). The CDR3 protein is CASSPSRGSYTDTQYF. CDR3 DNA: TGTGCCAGCAGCCCTAGTCGGGGGAGCTACACAGATACGCAGTATTTT.

The J gene is TRBJ2-1, the V gene TRBV12-3 or TRBV12-4, with TRBD2 matching 9 bases. The junction had 11 bases not matched to a gene; V was cut back by 4 bases and J by 10 bases. The CDR3 contains 15 residues. DNA of the CDR3: TGTGCCAGCAGTTCCCAACTAGCGGGCGGACAGGAGCAGTTCTTC. Its translation: CASSSQLAGGQEQFF.

This clonotype was recorded many times. This chain links TRBV2 with TRBJ2-1; 7 bases are shared with TRBD2. Per the germline V gene, CDR1 is SNHLY and CDR2 is FYNNEI. V was clipped by 2 bases and J by 5 bases; unmatched bases: 3. CDR3 size: 14 residues. CDR3 in amino acids: CASSEILADNEQFF. The CDR3 DNA follows: TGTGCCAGCAGTGAAATCCTAGCGGACAATGAGCAGTTCTTC.

The J gene is TRBJ2-7, the V gene TRBV20-1; possibly TRBD1 for D (5 bases). The CDR3 extends over 13 amino acids. The V end was cut by 6 bases, the J end by 0 bases, with 12 bases between. Germline V gene lookup returns CDR1 DFQATT and CDR2 SNEGSKA (reference sequence). The CDR3, as DNA: TGCAGTGCCCCACAAGGGGCCTCCTACGAGCAGTACTTC. Translated: CSAPQGASYEQYF.

This clonotype appeared a few times. The V call is TRBV10-2, the J call TRBJ2-3; D could derive from TRBD1 or TRBD2 (5 bases each). The CDR3 extends over 17 amino acids. Per the germline V gene, CDR1 is WSHSY and CDR2 is SAAADI. Deletions cut 9 bases from V and 4 bases from J, with 26 bases between. The CDR3, as DNA: TGCGCCAGTTCGGAGACCTCACTGCCCTCGGGGCCAGATACGCAGTATTTT. Translation: CASSETSLPSGPDTQYF.

The table lists this clonotype with a few counts. This sequence joins TRBV30 and TRBJ1-6; D is unclear. The CDR3 is made up of 12 amino acids. CDR1 is GTSNPN and CDR2 is SVGIG in the germline V gene (reference sequence). Trimming pared 0 bases from V and 7 bases from J, leaving 4 bases between. The CDR3 spells CAWSVGNSPLHF. The CDR3 coding sequence is TGTGCCTGGAGTGTGGGGAATTCACCCCTCCACTTT.

V usage is TRBV11-2 and J usage is TRBJ1-2; D is ambiguous. This CDR3 is built from 10 residues. Trimming took 5 bases from V and 6 from J, leaving 4 bases between them. Germline V gene lookup returns CDR1 SGHAT and CDR2 FQNNGV. CDR3 residues: CASSLHGYTF. The CDR3 DNA is TGTGCCAGCAGCCTTCATGGCTACACCTTC.

The chain has TRBV29-1 and TRBJ1-5; D is unresolved. The CDR3 has 13 residues. Trimming took off 4 bases at V and 5 bases at J, with 12 bases between the two ends. Germline V gene data show CDR1 as SQVTM and CDR2 as ANQGSEA. In DNA, the CDR3 is TGCAGCGTTGGAGAGGGTATCGATCAGCCCCAGCATTTT. Residues: CSVGEGIDQPQHF.

CDR3 nucleotides: TGTGCCAGCAGCGATAGGACCGCGCAGTACTTC. Translation gives CASSDRTAQYF. This rearrangement joins TRBV6-2 or TRBV6-3 to TRBJ2-7; D not certain. The CDR3 extends over 11 amino acids. Trimming shortened V by 6 bases and J by 9 bases, and 12 bases separated the two germline ends. Germline CDR1 reads MNHEY; CDR2 reads SVGEGT.

This clonotype appeared many times. V and J are TRBV27 and TRBJ2-1; TRBD2 aligns across 7 bases. Trimming removed 7 bases from V and 0 bases from J; junction bases left unmatched: 6. Germline assignment: CDR1 MNHEY and CDR2 SMNVEV (reference sequence). CDR3 length: 15 amino acids. CDR3 nucleotide sequence: TGTGCCAGCACCCGGGAGGCTAACTCCTACAATGAGCAGTTCTTC. Residues: CASTREANSYNEQFF.

This clonotype has only a few counts. The chain joins TRBV10-3 to TRBJ1-5; D remains ambiguous. Germline CDR1 ENHRY, CDR2 SYGVKD. With 2 bases removed from V and 4 bases from J, the gap between germline ends came to 12 bases. The length of the CDR3 is 15 residues. CDR3 in DNA: TGTGCCATCAGTGAGCAAACGGGAGAGAATCAGCCCCAGCATTTT. It codes for CAISEQTGENQPQHF.

There are a few counts of this clonotype. V is TRBV28 and J is TRBJ2-7; D is tentatively TRBD1 or TRBD2 (5 bases each). The ends were cut back, 3 bases at V and 9 bases at J, with 9 bases in the middle. CDR1 and CDR2 from the germline V gene are MDHEN and SYDVKM. The CDR3 spans 11 residues. Here the CDR3 reads CASSLGEPQYF. CDR3 nucleotide sequence: TGTGCCAGCAGTTTGGGGGAACCGCAGTACTTC.

The chain carries TRBV6-2 or TRBV6-3 and TRBJ2-1; TRBD2 agrees at 14 bases. The CDR3 sequence is 14 residues long. Unmatched junction bases numbered 7, after V lost 10 bases and J lost 8 bases. Germline V lookup: CDR1 MNHEY, CDR2 SVGEGT. This CDR3 reads CATSGTSGSDEQFF. As DNA, the CDR3 is TGTGCCACCTCCGGGACTAGCGGGAGCGATGAGCAGTTCTTC.

There are many counts of this clonotype. The chain carries TRBV7-9 and TRBJ2-7; tentatively, D is TRBD1 (6 bases). Germline V gene lookup returns CDR1 SEHNR and CDR2 FQNEAQ (reference sequence). The CDR3 is 14 amino acids. Trimming shortened V by 5 bases and J by 6 bases, and 17 bases separated the two germline ends. CDR3 amino acids: CASSLRTGILEQYF. For the CDR3, the DNA is TGTGCCAGCAGCCTACGCACAGGGATTCTCGAGCAGTACTTC.

The chain has TRBV18 and TRBJ2-3; D is perhaps TRBD1 or TRBD2 (6 bases each). V was pared by 2 bases and J by 3 bases, with 9 bases between. This CDR3 is built from 14 residues. Germline values: CDR1 KGHSH, CDR2 LQKENI. The CDR3 spells CASSPSGATDTQYF. Here the CDR3 DNA reads TGTGCCAGCTCACCATCGGGGGCGACAGATACGCAGTATTTT.

This chain uses TRBV20-1 with TRBJ1-2; no firm D call. CDR1 DFQATT and CDR2 SNEGSKA come from the germline V gene (reference sequence). V dropped 8 bases and J dropped 2 bases, with 15 bases sitting between them. The CDR3 extends over 13 amino acids. CDR3 loop: CSTLERGNYGYTF. The CDR3 DNA reads as TGCAGTACCCTGGAGCGGGGAAACTATGGCTACACCTTC.

This clonotype was found a few times. The J gene is TRBJ2-7, the V gene TRBV5-1; D might be TRBD1 (6 bases). Between the trimmed V and J ends, which lost 4 bases and 0 bases, there was a span of 8 bases. CDR3 size: 13 residues. Germline CDR1 and CDR2: SGHRS and YFSETQ. DNA of the CDR3: TGCGCCAGCAGCGCAGGGGTCTCCTACGAGCAGTACTTC. Its protein is CASSAGVSYEQYF.

This clonotype showed up many times. This rearrangement joins TRBV20-1 to TRBJ2-3; 12 nucleotides align to TRBD2. This CDR3 comprises 15 residues. Germline V gene lookup returns CDR1 DFQATT and CDR2 SNEGSKA (reference sequence). With V trimmed by 6 bases and J by 5 bases, 9 bases remained unmatched. CDR3 protein: CSADPSGRAGDTQYF. The CDR3, as DNA: TGCAGTGCGGATCCTAGCGGGAGGGCCGGAGATACGCAGTATTTT.

In its sample, this clonotype was seen a few times. The chain uses TRBV7-2 and TRBJ1-1; D uncertain. CDR1 and CDR2 (germline): SGHTA, FQGNSA. The CDR3 loop spans 15 amino acids. V was shortened by 1 base and J by 3 bases, with 12 bases between the two germline ends. This chain's CDR3 is CASSLVSGGYTEAFF. The DNA for the CDR3 is TGTGCCAGCAGCTTAGTAAGTGGCGGATACACTGAAGCTTTCTTT.

The chain has TRBV7-9 and TRBJ2-1, with 11 bases fitting TRBD1. The germline V gene has CDR1 SEHNR and CDR2 FQNEAQ (reference sequence). V was clipped by 7 bases and J by 6 bases; unmatched bases: 8. The CDR3 loop spans 15 amino acids. DNA for the CDR3: TGTGCCAGCAAGAAGGGACAGGGGGACATCAATGAGCAGTTCTTC. Translation gives CASKKGQGDINEQFF.

In its sample, this clonotype was seen a few times. The chain couples TRBV27 to TRBJ2-1, with D perhaps TRBD1 or TRBD2 (5 bases each). The V end was cut by 8 bases, the J end by 0 bases, with 14 bases between. Germline loops: CDR1 MNHEY, CDR2 SMNVEV (reference sequence). There are 15 residues in the CDR3. In DNA form, the CDR3 reads TGTGCCAGCCGACTCGGGACCACCTCCTACAATGAGCAGTTCTTC. Amino acids: CASRLGTTSYNEQFF.